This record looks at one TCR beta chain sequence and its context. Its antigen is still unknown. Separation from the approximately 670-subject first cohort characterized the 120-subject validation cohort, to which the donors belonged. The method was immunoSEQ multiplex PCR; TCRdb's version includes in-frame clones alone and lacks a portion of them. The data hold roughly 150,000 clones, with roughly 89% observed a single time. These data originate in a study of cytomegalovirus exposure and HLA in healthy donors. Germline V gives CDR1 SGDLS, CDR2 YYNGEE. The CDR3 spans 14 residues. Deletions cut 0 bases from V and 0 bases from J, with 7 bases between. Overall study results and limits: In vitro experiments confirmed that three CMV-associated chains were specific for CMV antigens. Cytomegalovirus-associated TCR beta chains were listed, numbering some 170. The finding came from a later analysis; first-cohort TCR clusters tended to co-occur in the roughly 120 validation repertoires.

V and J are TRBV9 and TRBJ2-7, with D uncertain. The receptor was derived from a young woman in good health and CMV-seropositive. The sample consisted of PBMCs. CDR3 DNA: TGTGCCAGCAGCGTAGCCACAGACTCCTACGAGCAGTACTTC. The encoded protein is CASSVATDSYEQYF.